One sample yielded the 30 T cell receptor beta chains listed below, sequenced in a study of regulatory and conventional T cells in RAG deficiency. Blood CD4+ CD25-low CD127-high conventional T cells supplied the genomic DNA template. Measured with immunoSEQ multiplex PCR; TCRdb has only the in-frame clones, and not every one. The sample has 30,000 to 40,000 clones; about three quarters are singletons. The same data also went into a second study, on regulatory T cells. In that study: Primers: 52 TRBV forward and 13 TRBJ reverse.

The sequencing sample was made of CD4+ effector T cells sorted from blood. Receptor source: a human donor in good health.

The chain carries TRBV11-2 and TRBJ2-7; tentatively, D is TRBD1 (5 bases). Germline lookup yields CDR1 SGHAT and CDR2 FQNNGV. V dropped 4 bases and J dropped 0 bases, with 13 bases sitting between them. This CDR3 has 15 amino acids. The CDR3 DNA is TGTGCCAGCAGCTCTCCAGGGTCCGGCTCCTACGAGCAGTACTTC. Protein sequence: CASSSPGSGSYEQYF.

This sequence joins TRBV7-6 and TRBJ2-2; no firm D call. The CDR3 contains 17 residues. V dropped 2 bases and J dropped 1 base, with 14 bases sitting between them. CDR1 and CDR2 (germline): SGHVS, FNYEAQ. The CDR3 protein is CASSLISGNQNTGELFF. Here the CDR3 DNA reads TGTGCCAGCAGCTTAATCTCCGGTAATCAGAACACCGGGGAGCTGTTTTTT.

The rearrangement joins TRBV19 to TRBJ1-5; D is ambiguous. The CDR3 is made up of 12 amino acids. Trimming took 8 bases from V and 5 from J, leaving 10 bases between them. Germline V gene data show CDR1 as LNHDA and CDR2 as SQIVND (reference sequence). The CDR3 DNA reads TGTGCCAGTTGTGAAAAGTATCAGCCCCAGCATTTT. This translates into CASCEKYQPQHF. Full variable domain (outside the CDR3, taken from reference TRBV19 and TRBJ1-5): DGGITQSPKYLFRKEGQNVTLSCEQNLNHDAMYWYRQDPGQGLRLIYYSQIVNDFQKGDIAEGYSVSREKKESFPLTVTSAQKNPTAFYLCASCEKYQPQHFGDGTRLSIL.

The chain employs TRBV5-4 and TRBJ2-5; D is unresolved. Trimming pared 2 bases from V and 1 base from J, leaving 15 bases between. This CDR3 spans 16 amino acids. CDR1 and CDR2 (germline): SGHNT, YYREEE (reference sequence). CDR3 sequence reads: CASSLFIGRGQETQYF. The CDR3 nucleotides are TGTGCCAGCAGCTTATTTATAGGCCGCGGCCAAGAGACCCAGTACTTC.

The chain combines TRBV6-1 with TRBJ1-1, with D possibly being TRBD1 (6 bases). From germline, CDR1 is MNHNS and CDR2 SASEGT. The length of the CDR3 is 14 residues. V dropped 4 bases and J dropped 1 base, with 10 bases sitting between them. The CDR3 nucleotides are TGTGCCAGCAGTGGAGGCAGGGGGAACACTGAAGCTTTCTTT. This gives the protein CASSGGRGNTEAFF.

V usage is TRBV7-3 and J usage is TRBJ1-2, with D possibly TRBD1 on 5 matching bases. The V end was cut by 0 bases, the J end by 4 bases, with 6 bases between. There are 13 residues in the CDR3. CDR1 SGHTA and CDR2 FQGTGA come from the germline V gene. The CDR3 DNA reads TGTGCCAGCAGCTTAACCAGGGCCTATGGCTACACCTTC. It encodes CASSLTRAYGYTF.

CDR3 protein: CASSLTLMNTEAFF. CDR3 DNA: TGCGCCAGCAGCTTGACGCTAATGAACACTGAAGCTTTCTTT. The chain uses TRBV5-1 and TRBJ1-1; no definite D call. This CDR3 has 14 amino acids. Germline V CDR1 and CDR2: SGHRS, YFSETQ. Trimming shortened V by 1 base and J by 0 bases, and 7 bases separated the two germline ends.

The rearrangement uses TRBV6-1 and TRBJ2-7, with D perhaps matching TRBD2 (5 bases). The length of the CDR3 is 13 residues. Trimming stripped 2 bases from V and 9 bases from J, with 14 bases between. Germline-derived CDR1 and CDR2 are MNHNS and SASEGT. CDR3 DNA: TGTGCCAGCAGTGAATGGTCCGTGAGCGGGCAGTACTTC. It translates to CASSEWSVSGQYF.

The gene calls are TRBV28 and TRBJ1-2, with 8 bases matching TRBD1. The CDR3 contains 13 residues. Trimming at V came to 5 bases and at J to 8 bases, leaving 7 bases not matched to a gene. Germline V gene data show CDR1 as MDHEN and CDR2 as SYDVKM. CDR3 in DNA: TGTGCCAGCAGTCCGGACAGGGTGGGCGGCTACACCTTC. This sequence encodes CASSPDRVGGYTF.

The chain carries TRBV6-1 and TRBJ2-1; 7 bases map to TRBD2. The CDR3 loop spans 14 amino acids. Germline V gene data show CDR1 as MNHNS and CDR2 as SASEGT. V shed 2 bases, J shed 9 bases, and the junction held 7 bases outside the gene matches. In DNA form, the CDR3 reads TGTGCCAGCAGTGAATATGCGGCGGGGGTTGAGCAGTTCTTC. Amino acid sequence: CASSEYAAGVEQFF.

This clone was detected a few times. This chain uses TRBV7-2 with TRBJ1-2; no clear D. CDR1 is SGHTA and CDR2 is FQGNSA in the germline V gene. V lost 4 bases and J lost 8, with 17 bases in between. This CDR3 is 14 amino acids long. In DNA form, the CDR3 reads TGTGCCAGCAGCTCTAGGGAGGACTTAAGGGGCTACACCTTC. It codes for CASSSREDLRGYTF.

The V call is TRBV5-6, the J call TRBJ1-5; TRBD1 might be the D (5 bases). Per the germline V gene, CDR1 is SGHDT and CDR2 is YYEEEE. Deletions cut 0 bases from V and 4 bases from J, with 11 bases between. There are 15 residues in the CDR3. The chain's CDR3 is CASSLDGGINQPQHF. In DNA form, the CDR3 reads TGTGCCAGCAGCTTGGATGGGGGGATTAATCAGCCCCAGCATTTT.

The chain has TRBV6-6 and TRBJ2-7, with D uncertain. The CDR3 totals 14 residues. V shed 7 bases and J shed 7 bases, with 20 bases lying between them. From germline, CDR1 is MNHNY and CDR2 SVGAGI (reference sequence). The CDR3 protein is CASTMSTAQVEQYF. CDR3 nucleotides: TGTGCCAGCACCATGAGTACTGCTCAGGTAGAGCAGTACTTC.

CDR3 sequence: CATSRGGGTGVSSPLHF. CDR3 bases: TGTGCCACCAGCAGAGGGGGGGGGACAGGGGTTTCCTCACCCCTCCACTTT. The gene calls are TRBV15 and TRBJ1-6; 10 nucleotides align to TRBD1. CDR1 is LNHNV and CDR2 is YYDKDF in the germline V gene (reference sequence). The junction had 10 bases not matched to a gene; V was cut back by 1 base and J by 10 bases. This CDR3 has 17 amino acids.

This clone showed up just once. The chain uses TRBV6-6 and TRBJ1-1, with 7 positions matching TRBD1. Germline CDR1 reads MNHNY; CDR2 reads SVGAGI (reference sequence). The length of the CDR3 is 12 residues. Trimming removed 8 bases from V and 7 bases from J; junction bases left unmatched: 7. The CDR3 DNA sequence: TGTGCCAGCTGCACGGGACAGATTGAAGCTTTCTTT. This encodes CASCTGQIEAFF.

This clone was recorded once. The rearrangement links TRBV4-1 to TRBJ2-2, with 9 positions matching TRBD1. The germline gives CDR1 MGHRA, CDR2 YSYEKL. The CDR3 runs to 19 residues. The V gene end was trimmed by 3 bases and the J gene end by 6 bases; junction bases not matched to a gene: 17. The CDR3 nucleotides read TGCGCCAGCAGCCACCCCACAATAGGCGGGACAGGGTTTTCCGGGGAGCTGTTTTTT. This encodes CASSHPTIGGTGFSGELFF.

This clone was recorded only once. The genes are TRBV10-3 and TRBJ1-3, with 11 nucleotides matching TRBD1. J was trimmed by 2 bases and V by 8 bases; bases with no gene match: 2. The CDR3 spans 14 residues. Germline V gene data show CDR1 as ENHRY and CDR2 as SYGVKD. Here the CDR3 reads CAIGQGATGNTIYF. The CDR3 nucleotides read TGTGCCATCGGACAGGGGGCTACTGGAAACACCATATATTTT.

This clone was counted only a few times. The chain has TRBV4-2 and TRBJ2-7; 8 nucleotides agree with TRBD2. The V and J ends lost 3 bases and 2 bases, in that order; junction bases with no gene match: 3. The CDR3 loop spans 14 amino acids. Per the germline V gene, CDR1 is LGHNA and CDR2 is YNFKEQ. In DNA, the CDR3 is TGTGCCAGCAGCCAGAGCGGGGGAGCCTACGAGCAGTACTTC. Encoded protein: CASSQSGGAYEQYF.

This clone was seen a handful of times. The rearrangement links TRBV6-5 to TRBJ1-6; tentatively, D is TRBD1 (5 bases). The germline V gene encodes CDR1 MNHEY and CDR2 SVGAGI. The CDR3 extends over 14 amino acids. Trimming cost V 6 bases and J 10 bases, with 16 bases left between them. CDR3 in amino acids: CASRQAGSRSPLHF. The CDR3 bases are TGTGCCAGCAGACAGGCAGGGAGCCGGTCACCCCTCCACTTT.

The chain uses TRBV5-4 and TRBJ1-1; 12 bases are a match to TRBD1. J lost 5 bases, V lost 3 bases, and 5 bases had no gene match. The CDR3 sequence is 15 residues long. Germline lookup yields CDR1 SGHNT and CDR2 YYREEE (reference sequence). The CDR3 nucleotides are TGTGCCAGCAGCTGGGACAGGGGGCGCGGAACTGAAGCTTTCTTT. Its translation is CASSWDRGRGTEAFF.

V gene TRBV5-4 combines with J gene TRBJ2-1, with D tentatively TRBD2 (6 bases). The CDR3 loop spans 16 amino acids. Germline-derived CDR1 and CDR2 are SGHNT and YYREEE (reference sequence). The ends were cut back, 5 bases at V and 5 bases at J, with 20 bases in the middle. The CDR3 protein is CASSPGGVVGNNEQFF. CDR3 in DNA: TGTGCCAGCAGTCCCGGGGGTGTAGTTGGGAACAATGAGCAGTTCTTC.

This clone was found a few times. The genes are TRBV19 and TRBJ1-2; weak D call: TRBD1 (5 bases). Germline lookup yields CDR1 LNHDA and CDR2 SQIVND (reference sequence). The CDR3 is made up of 14 amino acids. Trimming removed 4 bases from V and 7 bases from J, with 16 bases in between. DNA of the CDR3: TGTGCCAGTAGTACCGGTTGGGGACCGCTTGGCTACACCTTC. Translating it yields CASSTGWGPLGYTF.

This clone was observed a few times. The rearrangement joins TRBV6-5 to TRBJ2-7; D is uncertain. V was pared by 10 bases and J by 3 bases, with 4 bases between. The CDR3 is 9 residues long. The germline V gene has CDR1 MNHEY and CDR2 SVGAGI. The chain's CDR3 is CATNYEQYF. The CDR3 DNA sequence: TGTGCCACCAACTACGAGCAGTACTTC.

J is TRBJ2-5 and V is TRBV18; 8 bases align to TRBD1. Per the germline V gene, CDR1 is KGHSH and CDR2 is LQKENI. Germline trimming cut 4 bases from V and 4 bases from J; bases unmatched to any gene: 8. The CDR3 totals 15 residues. The CDR3 spells CASSLLRGLGETQYF. The CDR3, as DNA: TGTGCCAGCTCACTACTCAGGGGGCTAGGAGAGACCCAGTACTTC.

This clone was seen more than once but under ten times. This chain connects TRBV5-1 to TRBJ2-7; the match to TRBD1 covers 8 bases. CDR3 length equals 14 residues. V trimming: 5 bases; J trimming: 2 bases; junction bases outside the gene matches: 6. Looked up from germline, CDR1 is SGHRS and CDR2 is YFSETQ. Written as DNA, the CDR3 is TGCGCCAGCAGTTACATGACAGGGGCCTACGAGCAGTACTTC. Translating it yields CASSYMTGAYEQYF.

This clone has just a few counts. V usage is TRBV6-1 and J usage is TRBJ1-4; D is unresolved. This CDR3 spans 13 amino acids. From germline, CDR1 is MNHNS and CDR2 SASEGT. V lost 7 bases to trimming and J lost 0 bases, with 6 bases between them. The CDR3 loop is CASTVTTNEKLFF. In nucleotides, the CDR3 is TGTGCCAGCACAGTCACAACTAATGAAAAACTGTTTTTT.

This CDR3 is CASSGAGGVDGYTF. The CDR3 DNA sequence: TGTGCCAGCAGTGGCGCCGGGGGAGTAGATGGCTACACCTTC. The chain employs TRBV6-4 and TRBJ1-2; TRBD1 is a possible D gene (5 bases). The CDR3 has 14 residues. Germline CDR1 and CDR2: MRHNA and SNTAGT. V lost 4 bases to trimming and J lost 6 bases, with 15 bases between them.

This chain connects TRBV2 to TRBJ2-5; D is undetermined. Germline values: CDR1 SNHLY, CDR2 FYNNEI. There are 13 residues in the CDR3. V lost 4 bases, J lost 3 bases, and 9 bases lay in between. CDR3 protein: CASSVPVEETQYF. In DNA form, the CDR3 reads TGTGCCAGCAGTGTCCCGGTGGAAGAGACCCAGTACTTC.

This chain joins TRBV28 and TRBJ2-5, with D perhaps matching TRBD2 (5 bases). The germline CDR1 and CDR2 sequences are MDHEN and SYDVKM. Trimming cost V 7 bases and J 7 bases, with 19 bases left between them. This CDR3 region has 14 residues. The DNA for the CDR3 is TGTGCCAGCAACCGAGCCTCGCTTGGAGGGACCCAGTACTTC. Its translation is CASNRASLGGTQYF.

Only a few counts were recorded for this clone. The chain links TRBV7-3 to TRBJ2-2, with D hard to call. Germline V lookup: CDR1 SGHTA, CDR2 FQGTGA. The CDR3 totals 14 residues. Trimming pared 0 bases from V and 6 bases from J, leaving 8 bases between. The CDR3 spells CASSLTGSAGELFF. CDR3 sequence (DNA): TGTGCCAGCAGCTTAACGGGTTCCGCCGGGGAGCTGTTTTTT.